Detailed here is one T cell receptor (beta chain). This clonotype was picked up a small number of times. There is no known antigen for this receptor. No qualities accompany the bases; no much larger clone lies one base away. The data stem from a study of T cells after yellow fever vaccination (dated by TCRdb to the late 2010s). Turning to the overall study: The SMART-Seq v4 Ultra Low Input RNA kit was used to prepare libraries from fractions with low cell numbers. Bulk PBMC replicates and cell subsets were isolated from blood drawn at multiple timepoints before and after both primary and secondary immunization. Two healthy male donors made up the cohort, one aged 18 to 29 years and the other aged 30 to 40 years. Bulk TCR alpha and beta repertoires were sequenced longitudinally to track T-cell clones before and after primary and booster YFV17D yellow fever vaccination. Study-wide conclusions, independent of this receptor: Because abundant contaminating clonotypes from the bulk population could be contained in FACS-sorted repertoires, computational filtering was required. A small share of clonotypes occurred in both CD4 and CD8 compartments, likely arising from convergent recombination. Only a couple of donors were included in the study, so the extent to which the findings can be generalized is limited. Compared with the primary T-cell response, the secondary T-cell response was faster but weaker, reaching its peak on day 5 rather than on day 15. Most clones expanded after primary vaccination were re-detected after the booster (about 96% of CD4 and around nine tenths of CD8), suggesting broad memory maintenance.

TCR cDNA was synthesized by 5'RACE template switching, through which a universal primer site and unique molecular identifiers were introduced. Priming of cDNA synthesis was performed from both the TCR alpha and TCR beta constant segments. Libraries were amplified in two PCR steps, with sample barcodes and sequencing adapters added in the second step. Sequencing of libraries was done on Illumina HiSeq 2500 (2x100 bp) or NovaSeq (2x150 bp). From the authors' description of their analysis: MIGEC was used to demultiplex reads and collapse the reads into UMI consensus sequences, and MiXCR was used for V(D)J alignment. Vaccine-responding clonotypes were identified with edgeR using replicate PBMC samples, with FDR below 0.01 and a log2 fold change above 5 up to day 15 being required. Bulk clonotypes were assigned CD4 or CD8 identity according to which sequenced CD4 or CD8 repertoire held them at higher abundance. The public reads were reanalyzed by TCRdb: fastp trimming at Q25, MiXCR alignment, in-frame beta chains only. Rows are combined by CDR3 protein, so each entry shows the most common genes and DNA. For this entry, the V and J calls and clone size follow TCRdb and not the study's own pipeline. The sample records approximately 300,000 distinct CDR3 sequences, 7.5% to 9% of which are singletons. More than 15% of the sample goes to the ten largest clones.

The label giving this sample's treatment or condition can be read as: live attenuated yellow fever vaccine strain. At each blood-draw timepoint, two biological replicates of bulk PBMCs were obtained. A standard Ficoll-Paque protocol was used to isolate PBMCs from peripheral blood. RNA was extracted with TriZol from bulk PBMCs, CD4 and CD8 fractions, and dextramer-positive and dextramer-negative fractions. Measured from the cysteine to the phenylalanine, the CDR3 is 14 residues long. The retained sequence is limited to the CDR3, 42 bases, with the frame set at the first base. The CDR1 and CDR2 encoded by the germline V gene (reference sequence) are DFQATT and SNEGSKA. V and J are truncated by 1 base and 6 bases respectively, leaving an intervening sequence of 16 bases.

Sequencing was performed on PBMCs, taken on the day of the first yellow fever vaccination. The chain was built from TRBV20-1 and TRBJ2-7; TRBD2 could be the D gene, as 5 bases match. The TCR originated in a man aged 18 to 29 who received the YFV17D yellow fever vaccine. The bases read TGCAGTGCTAGAGTGTCTCCTAGCCCCCCCGAGCAGTACTTC. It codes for CSARVSPSPPEQYF.